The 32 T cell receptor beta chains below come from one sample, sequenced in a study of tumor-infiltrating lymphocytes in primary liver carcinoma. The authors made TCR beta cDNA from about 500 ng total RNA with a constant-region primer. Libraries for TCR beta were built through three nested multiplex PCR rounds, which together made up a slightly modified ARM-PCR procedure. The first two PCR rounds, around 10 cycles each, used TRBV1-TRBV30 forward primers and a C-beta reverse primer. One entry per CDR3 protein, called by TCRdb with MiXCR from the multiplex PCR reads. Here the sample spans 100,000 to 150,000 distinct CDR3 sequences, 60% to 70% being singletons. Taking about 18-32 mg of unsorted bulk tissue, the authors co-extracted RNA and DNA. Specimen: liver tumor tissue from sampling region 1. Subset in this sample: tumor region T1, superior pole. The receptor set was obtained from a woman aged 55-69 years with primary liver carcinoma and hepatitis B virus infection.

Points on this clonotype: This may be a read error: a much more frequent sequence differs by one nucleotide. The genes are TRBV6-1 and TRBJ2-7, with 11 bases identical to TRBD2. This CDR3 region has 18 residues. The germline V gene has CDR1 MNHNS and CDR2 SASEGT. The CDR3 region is CATSKGTAQGLAGRVQYF. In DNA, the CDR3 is TGTGCCACCAGTAAAGGGACAGCGCAAGGACTAGCGGGCCGGGTGCAGTACTTC.

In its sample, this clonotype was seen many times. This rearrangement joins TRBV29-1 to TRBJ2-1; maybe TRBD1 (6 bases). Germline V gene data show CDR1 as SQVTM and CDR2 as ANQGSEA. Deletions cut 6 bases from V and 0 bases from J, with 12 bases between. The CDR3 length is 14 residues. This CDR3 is CSVGTRSSYNEQFF. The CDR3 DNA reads TGCAGCGTAGGGACAAGAAGCTCCTACAATGAGCAGTTCTTC.

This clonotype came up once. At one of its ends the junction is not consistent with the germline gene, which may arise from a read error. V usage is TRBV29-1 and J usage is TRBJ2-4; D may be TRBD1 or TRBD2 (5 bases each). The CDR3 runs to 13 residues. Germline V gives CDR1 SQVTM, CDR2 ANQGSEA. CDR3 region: CSVVGGTKNIHYF. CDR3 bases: TGCAGTGTTGTGGGTGGGACCAAAAACATTCACTACTTC.

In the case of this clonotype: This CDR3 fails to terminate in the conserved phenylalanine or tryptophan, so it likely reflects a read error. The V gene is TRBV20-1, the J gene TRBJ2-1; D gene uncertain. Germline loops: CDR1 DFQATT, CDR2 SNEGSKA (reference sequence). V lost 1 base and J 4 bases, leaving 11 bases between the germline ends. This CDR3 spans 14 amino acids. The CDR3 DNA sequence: TGCAGTGCTAGAGCTAGGTCTGGGTACAATGAGCAGTTCTCC. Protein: CSARARSGYNEQFS.

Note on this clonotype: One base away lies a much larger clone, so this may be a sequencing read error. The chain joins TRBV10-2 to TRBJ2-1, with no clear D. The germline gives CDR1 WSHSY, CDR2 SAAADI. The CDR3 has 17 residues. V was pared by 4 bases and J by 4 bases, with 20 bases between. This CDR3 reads CASSGPLARVGYNEQFF. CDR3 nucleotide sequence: TGCGCCAGCAGTGGACCCCTCGCAAGGGTGGGATACAATGAGCAGTTCTTC.

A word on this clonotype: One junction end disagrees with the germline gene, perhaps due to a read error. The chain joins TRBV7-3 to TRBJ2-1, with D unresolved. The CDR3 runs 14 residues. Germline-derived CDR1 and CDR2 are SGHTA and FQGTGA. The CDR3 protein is CASSLGVPPNEQFF. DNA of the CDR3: TGTGCCAGCAGCTTAGGAGTCCCCCCGAATGAACAGTTCTTC.

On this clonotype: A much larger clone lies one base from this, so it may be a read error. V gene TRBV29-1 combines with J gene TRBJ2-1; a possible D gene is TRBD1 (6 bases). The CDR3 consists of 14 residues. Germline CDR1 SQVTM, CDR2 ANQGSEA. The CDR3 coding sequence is TGCAACGGGACGAGGGTAGGGGGACCTGATGAGCAGTTCTTC. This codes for CNGTRVGGPDEQFF.

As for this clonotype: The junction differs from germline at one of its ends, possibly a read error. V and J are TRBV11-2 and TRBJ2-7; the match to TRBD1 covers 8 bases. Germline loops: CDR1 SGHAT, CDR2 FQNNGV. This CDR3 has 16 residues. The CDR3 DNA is TGTGCCGGCAGCTTTGGGACCCCGACAGGGGTTTACGAGCAGTACTTC. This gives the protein CAGSFGTPTGVYEQYF. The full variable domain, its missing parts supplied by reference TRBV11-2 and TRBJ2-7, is EAGVAQSPRYKIIEKRQSVAFWCNPISGHATLYWYQQILGQGPKLLIQFQNNGVVDDSQLPKDRFSAERLKGVDSTLKIQPAKLEDSAVYLCAGSFGTPTGVYEQYFGPGTRLTVT.

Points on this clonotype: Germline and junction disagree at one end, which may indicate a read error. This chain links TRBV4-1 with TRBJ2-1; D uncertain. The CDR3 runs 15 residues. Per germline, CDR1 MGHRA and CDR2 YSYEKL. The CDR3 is CTSSHELTRHNEQFF. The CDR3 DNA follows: TGCACCAGCAGCCATGAACTCACTCGTCACAATGAGCAGTTCTTC.

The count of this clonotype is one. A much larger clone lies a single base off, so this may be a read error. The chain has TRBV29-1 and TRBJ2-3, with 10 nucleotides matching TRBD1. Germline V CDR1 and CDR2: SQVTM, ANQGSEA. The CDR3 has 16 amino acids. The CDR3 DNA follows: TGCAGCGTTGAAGAAAGGGACAGGGGTTACACAGATATGCAGTATTTT. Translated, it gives CSVEERDRGYTDMQYF.

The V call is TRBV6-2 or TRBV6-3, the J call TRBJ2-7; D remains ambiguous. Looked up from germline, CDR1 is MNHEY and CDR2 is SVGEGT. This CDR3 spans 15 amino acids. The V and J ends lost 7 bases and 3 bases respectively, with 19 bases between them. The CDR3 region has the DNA TGTGCCAGCACCTTTCGAAAGAGGCGAAACTACGAGCAGTACTTC. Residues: CASTFRKRRNYEQYF.

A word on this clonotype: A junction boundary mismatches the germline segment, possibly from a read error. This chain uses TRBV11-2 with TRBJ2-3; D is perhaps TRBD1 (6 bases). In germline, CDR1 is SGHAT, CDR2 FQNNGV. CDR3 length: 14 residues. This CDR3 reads CATSLEGEIDTQYF. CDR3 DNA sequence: TGTGCCACCAGCTTAGAGGGGGAGATCGATACGCAGTATTTT.

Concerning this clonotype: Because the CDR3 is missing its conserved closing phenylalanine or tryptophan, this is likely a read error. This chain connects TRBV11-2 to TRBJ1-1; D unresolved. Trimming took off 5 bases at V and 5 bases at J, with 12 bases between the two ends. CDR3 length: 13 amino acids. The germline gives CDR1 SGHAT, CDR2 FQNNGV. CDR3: CASSPTTNTEAFS. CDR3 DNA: TGTGCCAGCAGCCCGACAACGAATACTGAAGCTTTCTCT.

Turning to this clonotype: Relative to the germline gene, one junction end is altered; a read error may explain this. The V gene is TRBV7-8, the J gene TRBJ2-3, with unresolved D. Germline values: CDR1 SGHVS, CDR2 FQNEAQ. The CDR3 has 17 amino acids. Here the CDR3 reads CASSLVATPSRTDTRYF. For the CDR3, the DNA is TGTGCCAGCAGCTTAGTCGCGACTCCTTCTCGCACAGATACGCGGTATTTT.

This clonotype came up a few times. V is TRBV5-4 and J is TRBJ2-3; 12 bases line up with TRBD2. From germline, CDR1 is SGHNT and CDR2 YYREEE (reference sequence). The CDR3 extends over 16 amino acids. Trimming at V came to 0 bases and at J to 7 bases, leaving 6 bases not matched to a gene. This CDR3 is CASSLASGRAGNTQYF. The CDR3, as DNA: TGTGCCAGCAGCTTGGCTAGCGGGAGGGCCGGGAATACGCAGTATTTT.

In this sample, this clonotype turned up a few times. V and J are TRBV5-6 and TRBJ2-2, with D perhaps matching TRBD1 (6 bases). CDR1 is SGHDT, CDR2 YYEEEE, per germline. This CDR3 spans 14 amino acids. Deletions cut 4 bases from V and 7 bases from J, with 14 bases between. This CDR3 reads CASSPDRYIGELFF. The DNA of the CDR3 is TGTGCCAGCAGCCCGGACAGATATATCGGGGAGCTGTTTTTT. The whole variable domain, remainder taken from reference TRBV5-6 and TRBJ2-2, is DAGVTQSPTHLIKTRGQQVTLRCSPKSGHDTVSWYQQALGQGPQFIFQYYEEEERQRGNFPDRFSGHQFPNYSSELNVNALLLGDSALYLCASSPDRYIGELFFGEGSRLTVL.

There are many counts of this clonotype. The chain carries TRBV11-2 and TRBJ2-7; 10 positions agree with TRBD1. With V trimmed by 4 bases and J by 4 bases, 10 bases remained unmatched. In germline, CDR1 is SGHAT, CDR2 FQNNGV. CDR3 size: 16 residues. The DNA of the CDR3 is TGTGCCAGCAGCTCGACCCTGGGACAGGGGTTTTACGAGCAGTACTTC. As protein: CASSSTLGQGFYEQYF. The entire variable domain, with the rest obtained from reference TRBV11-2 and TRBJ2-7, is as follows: EAGVAQSPRYKIIEKRQSVAFWCNPISGHATLYWYQQILGQGPKLLIQFQNNGVVDDSQLPKDRFSAERLKGVDSTLKIQPAKLEDSAVYLCASSSTLGQGFYEQYFGPGTRLTVT.

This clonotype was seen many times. The CDR3 bases are TGTGCCAGCAGCTTAAGGCCAGCGGAACAAGAGACCCAGTACTTC. As protein: CASSLRPAEQETQYF. The rearrangement uses TRBV11-2 and TRBJ2-5; maybe TRBD2 (5 bases). Germline CDR1 and CDR2: SGHAT and FQNNGV. The CDR3 totals 15 residues. Between the trimmed V and J ends, which lost 2 bases and 2 bases, there was a span of 12 bases.

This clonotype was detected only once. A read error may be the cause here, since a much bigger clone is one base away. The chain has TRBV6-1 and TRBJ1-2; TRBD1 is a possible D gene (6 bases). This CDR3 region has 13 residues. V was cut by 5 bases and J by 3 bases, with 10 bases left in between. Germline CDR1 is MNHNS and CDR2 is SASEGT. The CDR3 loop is CASSNNRDYGYTF. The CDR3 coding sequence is TGTGCCAGCAGTAACAACAGGGACTATGGCTACACCTTC.

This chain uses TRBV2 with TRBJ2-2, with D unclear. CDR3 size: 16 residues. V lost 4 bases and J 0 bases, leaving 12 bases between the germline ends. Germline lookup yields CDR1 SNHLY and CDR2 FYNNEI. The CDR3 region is CASSGRRRTNTGELFF. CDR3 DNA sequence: TGTGCCAGCAGTGGAAGACGGAGAACGAACACCGGGGAGCTGTTTTTT. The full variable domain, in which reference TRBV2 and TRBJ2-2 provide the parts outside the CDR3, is EPEVTQTPSHQVTQMGQEVILRCVPISNHLYFYWYRQILGQKVEFLVSFYNNEISEKSEIFDDQFSVERPDGSNFTLKIRSTKLEDSAMYFCASSGRRRTNTGELFFGEGSRLTVL.

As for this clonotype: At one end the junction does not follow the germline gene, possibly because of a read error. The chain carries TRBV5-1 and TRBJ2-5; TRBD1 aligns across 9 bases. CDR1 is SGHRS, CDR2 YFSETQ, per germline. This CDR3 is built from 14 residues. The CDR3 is CTSSQIGQGETQYF. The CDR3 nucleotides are TGCACCAGCAGCCAAATTGGACAGGGGGAGACCCAGTACTTC.

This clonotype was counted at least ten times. DNA of the CDR3: TGCAGCGTTGGAATCCCCGGCACAGATACGCAGTATTTT. This encodes CSVGIPGTDTQYF. The chain couples TRBV29-1 to TRBJ2-3; D unresolved. Trimming took 4 bases from V and 1 from J, leaving 9 bases between them. Looked up from germline, CDR1 is SQVTM and CDR2 is ANQGSEA. The CDR3 consists of 13 residues.

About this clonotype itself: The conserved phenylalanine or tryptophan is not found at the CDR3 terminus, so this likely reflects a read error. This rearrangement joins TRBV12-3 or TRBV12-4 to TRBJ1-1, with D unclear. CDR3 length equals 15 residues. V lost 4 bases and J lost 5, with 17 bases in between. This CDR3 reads CASSSSTTRRTEAFL. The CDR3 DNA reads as TGTGCCAGCAGTTCTTCCACAACTAGGAGGACTGAAGCTTTCCTT.

The CDR3 DNA sequence: TGTGCCAGCCAAACCTCGAGCGGACAACCCATTCAGTACTTC. Protein sequence: CASQTSSGQPIQYF. This chain connects TRBV2 to TRBJ2-4, with D possibly being TRBD1 or TRBD2 (5 bases each). V lost 8 bases, J lost 9 bases, and 20 bases lay in between. CDR1 is SNHLY, CDR2 FYNNEI, per germline. The CDR3 consists of 14 residues.

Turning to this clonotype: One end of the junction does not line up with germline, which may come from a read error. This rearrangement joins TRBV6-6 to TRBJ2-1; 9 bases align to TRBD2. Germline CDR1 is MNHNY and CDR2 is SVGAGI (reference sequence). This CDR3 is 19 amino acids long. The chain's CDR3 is CARSYSRVAGEVGYNEQFF. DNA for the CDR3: TGTGCCAGGAGTTACTCGAGGGTAGCGGGGGAGGTGGGTTACAATGAGCAGTTCTTC.

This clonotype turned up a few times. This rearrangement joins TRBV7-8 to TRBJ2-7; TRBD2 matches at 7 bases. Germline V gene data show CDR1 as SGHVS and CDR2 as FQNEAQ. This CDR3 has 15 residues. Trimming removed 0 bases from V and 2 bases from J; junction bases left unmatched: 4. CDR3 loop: CASSLAPSGTYEQYF. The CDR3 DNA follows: TGTGCCAGCAGCTTAGCGCCTAGCGGTACCTACGAGCAGTACTTC.

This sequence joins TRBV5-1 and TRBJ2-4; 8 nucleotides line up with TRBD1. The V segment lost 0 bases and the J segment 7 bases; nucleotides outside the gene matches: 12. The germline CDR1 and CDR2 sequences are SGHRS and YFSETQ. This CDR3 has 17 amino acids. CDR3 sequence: CASSLERQGASWNIQYF. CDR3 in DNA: TGCGCCAGCAGCTTGGAGCGTCAGGGGGCGAGTTGGAACATTCAGTACTTC.

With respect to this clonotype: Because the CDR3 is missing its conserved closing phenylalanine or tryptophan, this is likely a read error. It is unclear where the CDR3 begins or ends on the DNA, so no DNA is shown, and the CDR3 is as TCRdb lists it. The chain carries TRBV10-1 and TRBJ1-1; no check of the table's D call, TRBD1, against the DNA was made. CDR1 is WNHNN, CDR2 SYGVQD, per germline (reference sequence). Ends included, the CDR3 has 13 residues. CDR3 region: CASSRDRNTEAYL.

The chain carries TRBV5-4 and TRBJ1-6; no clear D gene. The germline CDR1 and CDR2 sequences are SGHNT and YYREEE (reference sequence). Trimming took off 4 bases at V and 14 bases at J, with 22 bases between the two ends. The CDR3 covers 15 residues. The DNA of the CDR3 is TGTGCCAGCAGCACCGGGCGGGCCCATAATCCATCCCTCCACTTT. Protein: CASSTGRAHNPSLHF.

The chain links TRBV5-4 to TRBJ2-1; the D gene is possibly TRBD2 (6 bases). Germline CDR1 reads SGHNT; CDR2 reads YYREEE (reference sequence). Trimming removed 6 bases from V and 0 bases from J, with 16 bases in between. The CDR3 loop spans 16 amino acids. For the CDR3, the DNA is TGTGCCAGCAACCCGGGAGTGGGGAGCTCCTACAATGAGCAGTTCTTC. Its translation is CASNPGVGSSYNEQFF.

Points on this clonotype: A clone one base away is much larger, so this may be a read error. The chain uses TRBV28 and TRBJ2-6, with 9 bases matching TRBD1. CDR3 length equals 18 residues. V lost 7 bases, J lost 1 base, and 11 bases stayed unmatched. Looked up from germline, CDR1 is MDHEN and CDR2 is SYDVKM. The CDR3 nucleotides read TGTGCCAGCAACCGCCCGGGACAGGGTATATCTGGGGCCAACGTCCTGACTTTC. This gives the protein CASNRPGQGISGANVLTF.

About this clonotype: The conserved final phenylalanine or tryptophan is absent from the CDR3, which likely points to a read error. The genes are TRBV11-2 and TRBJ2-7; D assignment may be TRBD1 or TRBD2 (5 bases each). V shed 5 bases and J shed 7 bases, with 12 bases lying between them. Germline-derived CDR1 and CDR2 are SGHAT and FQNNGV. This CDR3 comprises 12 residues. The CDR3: CASSRRGEEQYS. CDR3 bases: TGTGCCAGCAGCCGGAGAGGGGAAGAGCAGTACTCC.